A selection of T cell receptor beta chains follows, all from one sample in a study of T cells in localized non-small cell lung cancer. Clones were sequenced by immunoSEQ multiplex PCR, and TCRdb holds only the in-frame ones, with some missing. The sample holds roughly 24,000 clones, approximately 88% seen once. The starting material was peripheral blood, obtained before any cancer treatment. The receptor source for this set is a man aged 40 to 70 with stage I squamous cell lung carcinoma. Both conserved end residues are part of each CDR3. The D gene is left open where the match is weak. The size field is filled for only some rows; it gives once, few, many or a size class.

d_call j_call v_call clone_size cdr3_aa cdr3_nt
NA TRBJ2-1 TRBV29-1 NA CSGGLRYHEQFF TGCAGCGGGGGGTTGAGGTACCATGAGCAGTTCTTC
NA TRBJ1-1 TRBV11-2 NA CASSSFNTEAFF TGTGCCAGCAGCTCTTTTAACACTGAAGCTTTCTTT
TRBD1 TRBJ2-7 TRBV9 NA CASSQSAGTGFHEQYF TGTGCCAGCAGCCAAAGCGCCGGGACAGGGTTCCACGAGCAGTACTTC
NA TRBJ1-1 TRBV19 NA CASKTGYTEAFF TGTGCCAGTAAAACAGGATACACTGAAGCTTTCTTT
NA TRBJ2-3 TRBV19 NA CASKSSAGSTTQYF TGTGCCAGTAAGTCCTCGGCGGGGAGTACAACGCAGTATTTT
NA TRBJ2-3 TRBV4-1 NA CASSDPTDQIPSTDTQYF TGCGCCAGCAGCGACCCGACGGACCAGATTCCTAGCACAGATACGCAGTATTTT
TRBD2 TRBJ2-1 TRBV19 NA CASTVGGDNEQFF TGTGCCAGTACCGTCGGGGGGGACAATGAGCAGTTCTTC
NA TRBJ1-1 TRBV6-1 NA CASREAGPVSEAFF TGTGCCAGCCGCGAGGCAGGCCCAGTCTCTGAAGCTTTCTTT
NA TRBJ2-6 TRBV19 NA CASSIDASSGANVLTF TGTGCCAGTAGTATAGACGCTAGCTCTGGGGCCAACGTCCTGACTTTC
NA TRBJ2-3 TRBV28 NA CASSGRIGTDTQYF TGTGCCAGCAGTGGCAGAATCGGGACAGATACGCAGTATTTT
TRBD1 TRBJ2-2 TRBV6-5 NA CASSLRPGQVTGELFF TGTGCCAGCAGTTTACGTCCGGGACAGGTCACCGGGGAGCTGTTTTTT
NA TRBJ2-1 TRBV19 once CASSINYLNEQFF TGTGCCAGTAGTATCAATTACCTCAATGAGCAGTTCTTC
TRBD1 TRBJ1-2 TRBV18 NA CASSPVGQSSGGYTF TGTGCCAGCTCACCGGTGGGACAGAGCAGTGGGGGCTACACCTTC
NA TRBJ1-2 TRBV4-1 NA CASSQEGRGAYGYTF TGCGCCAGCAGCCAAGAAGGCAGGGGCGCTTATGGCTACACCTTC
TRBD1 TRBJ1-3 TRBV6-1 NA CASTGQTSGNTIYF TGTGCCAGCACGGGACAGACGTCTGGAAACACCATATATTTT
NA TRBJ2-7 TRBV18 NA CASSPSAGAYEQYF TGTGCCAGCTCACCTAGCGCAGGGGCCTACGAGCAGTACTTC
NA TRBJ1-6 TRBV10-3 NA CAINPTAGNSPLHF TGTGCCATCAATCCGACAGCCGGCAATTCACCCCTCCACTTT
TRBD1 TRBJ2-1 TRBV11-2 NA CASSYYFGTGLNNEQFF TGTGCCAGCAGCTATTACTTCGGGACAGGCCTAAACAATGAGCAGTTCTTC
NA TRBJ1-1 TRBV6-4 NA CASSDGDPNTEAFF TGTGCCAGCAGTGACGGGGACCCGAACACTGAAGCTTTCTTT
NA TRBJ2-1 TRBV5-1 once CASSLAPGTGSSNEQFF TGCGCCAGCAGCTTGGCCCCAGGGACTGGATCTAGCAATGAGCAGTTCTTC
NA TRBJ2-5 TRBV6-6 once CASSPGHQETQYF TGTGCCAGCAGTCCGGGACACCAAGAGACCCAGTACTTC
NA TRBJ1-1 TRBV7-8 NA CASSLGSAGLNTEAFF TGTGCCAGCAGCTTAGGTTCCGCAGGACTGAACACTGAAGCTTTCTTT
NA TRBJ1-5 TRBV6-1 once CASRGLNNQPQHF TGTGCCAGCAGGGGGCTGAACAATCAGCCCCAGCATTTT
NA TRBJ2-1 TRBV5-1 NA CASSLANAGGGPENEQFF TGCGCCAGCAGCTTGGCGAATGCCGGCGGGGGCCCCGAGAATGAGCAGTTCTTC
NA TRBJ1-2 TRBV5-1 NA CASSLVEGPPAF TGCGCCAGCAGCTTGGTGGAGGGCCCCCCCGCCTTC
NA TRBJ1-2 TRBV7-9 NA CASSPGHDGYTF TGTGCCAGCAGTCCCGGACACGATGGCTACACCTTC
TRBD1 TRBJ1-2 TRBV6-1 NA CASSGQGTGRALNYGYTF TGTGCCAGCAGTGGTCAGGGGACAGGCAGAGCCCTTAACTATGGCTACACCTTC
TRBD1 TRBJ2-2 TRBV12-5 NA CASAVTPDRYTGELFF TGTGCTAGTGCAGTCACCCCGGACAGGTACACCGGGGAGCTGTTTTTT
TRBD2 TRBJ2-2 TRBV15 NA CATSRALAGAGGGELFF TGTGCCACCAGCAGAGCTCTAGCGGGGGCCGGAGGCGGGGAGCTGTTTTTT